This T cell receptor (beta chain) was recovered during a study of blood T cells in healthy people across ages (dated by TCRdb to between 2015 and 2017). As for the study more broadly: In model experiments, roughly one uniquely barcoded TCR beta cDNA molecule per two T cells was captured by template switching. Using deep sequencing normalized with unique cDNA molecular identifiers, the study measured how TCR beta repertoire diversity changes with age. The donors were divided into four age groups: young (average approximately 17 years), middle-aged (around 41), aged (about 56) and long-lived (roughly 82). Donors of different ages were randomly distributed across sequencing lanes to avoid experimental bias. Two additional independent replicas of 1 million unique cDNA reads from the same blood draw were analyzed for two donors (one aged 18 to 30 and one aged 80 or older). Points the paper makes about the study in general: Observed TCR beta diversity per million T cells fell roughly linearly with age, and a significant reduction was already apparent by age around 40. Observed TCR beta diversity correlated strongly with the percentage of naive T cells measured by flow cytometry. The CMV infection status of donors was not known, potentially confounding age-related changes in expanded clonotypes. The long-lived group showed more naive CD4+ T cells, fewer expanded clones and increased TCR diversity than the aged group, suggesting age selection. Bulk unsorted PBMC profiling prevented conclusive comparison of naive and antigen-experienced compartments. Estimates of total diversity based on one million sequenced T cells were regarded as lower bounds and as underestimates.

Comments on this clonotype: Its antigen specificity is not known. Base qualities are not provided; no much larger clone lies one nucleotide away.

Libraries were made using 5' RACE. Sequencing used an Illumina HiSeq 2500. A second PCR of roughly 7 to 11 cycles was performed with a sample-barcoded 5' primer and a J-beta primer mix. A unique molecular identifier was introduced onto each TCR beta cDNA molecule by a template-switch 5' adaptor carrying 12 random nucleotides. Each sample yielded at least 3 million CDR3-containing paired-end reads. First-strand cDNA synthesis was performed from all RNA using the Mint cDNA synthesis kit, with priming by a TRBC-specific oligonucleotide. Following uracil-DNA glycosylase treatment, a first 18-cycle PCR with universal primers M1SS and BC2_uni_R was performed on all cDNA. The original pipeline was this. Normalization of each sample was performed by random selection of 1 million high-quality reads, each carrying a distinct molecular identifier. Instead of being binned into consensus sequences, reads with shared molecular identifiers were discarded. MiTCR, run with a Q25 quality threshold and the strictest error-elimination algorithm, handled CDR3 identification, clonotype clustering and error correction. Lower-bound total TCR beta diversity was estimated with a nonparametric unseen species model using Euler transformation. TCRdb applied fastp at Q25 and MiXCR to the public reads, then kept only in-frame beta chains. Entries are consolidated by CDR3 protein sequence, retaining the most common genes and DNA. TCRdb, not the original authors, processed these V and J calls. This sample holds approximately 1.5 million distinct CDR3 sequences; around 36% were observed only once. The top ten constitute about 10% of the sample.

Donors were 30 to 45 systemically healthy Caucasian individuals from Russia aged roughly 6 to 100 years. Each donor gave ten milliliters of peripheral blood, collected into EDTA-treated Vacutainer tubes. Ficoll-Paque density-gradient centrifugation was used to isolate PBMCs, with at least 6.5 million obtained per sample. Total RNA, at least 6 micrograms per sample, was extracted from PBMCs with Trizol reagent. The percentages of naive CD45RAhigh/CD27high T cells were determined by flow cytometry on a PBMC aliquot from every donor. The receptor was derived from a young woman in good health. Material: blood.

In nucleotides, the sequence is TGCAGCGTTGCGCGGGGGGCTAATGAAAAACTGTTTTTT. It codes for CSVARGANEKLFF. The chain links TRBV29-1 with TRBJ1-4; a weak D assignment points to TRBD1 (5 bases agree). Via the germline V gene, CDR1 is SQVTM and CDR2 ANQGSEA. V lost 4 bases and J lost 3 bases; the stretch between them is 9 bases long. From cysteine to phenylalanine, the CDR3 is 13 amino acids long. The entry retains the CDR3 DNA only, 39 bases that are in frame from base 1.